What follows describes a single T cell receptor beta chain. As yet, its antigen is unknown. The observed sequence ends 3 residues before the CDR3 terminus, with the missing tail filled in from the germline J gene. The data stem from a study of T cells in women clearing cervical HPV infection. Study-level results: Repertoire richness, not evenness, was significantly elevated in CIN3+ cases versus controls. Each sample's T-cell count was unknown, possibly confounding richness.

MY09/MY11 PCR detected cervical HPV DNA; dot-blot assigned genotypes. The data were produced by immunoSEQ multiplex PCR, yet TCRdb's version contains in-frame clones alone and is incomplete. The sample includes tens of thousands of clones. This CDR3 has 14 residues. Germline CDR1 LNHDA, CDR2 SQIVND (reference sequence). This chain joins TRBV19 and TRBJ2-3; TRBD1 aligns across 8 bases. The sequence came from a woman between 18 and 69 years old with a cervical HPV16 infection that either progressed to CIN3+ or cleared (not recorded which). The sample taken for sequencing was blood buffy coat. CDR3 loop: CASSIRGLGETQYF. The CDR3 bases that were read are TGTGCCAGTAGTATCAGGGGGCTGGGGGAGACG.